The 8 T cell receptor beta chains presented below share a single source sample, sequenced in a study of T cell responses to AZD1222 COVID-19 vaccine. Clones were read by immunoSEQ multiplex PCR, and TCRdb kept only the in-frame ones, dropping some. The repertoire holds some 90,000 clones, with approximately 90% as singletons. Source: peripheral blood, taken on day 0 of AZD1222 vaccination. These receptors originate from an adult in good health.

The chain joins TRBV5-4 to TRBJ2-1, with 9 bases aligning to TRBD2. Germline assignment: CDR1 SGHNT and CDR2 YYREEE (reference sequence). This CDR3 has 17 amino acids. The V and J ends lost 0 bases and 4 bases, in that order; junction bases with no gene match: 8. For the CDR3, the DNA is TGTGCCAGCAGCTTGGCTGCGGCTAGCGGGAATTACAATGAGCAGTTCTTC. Protein sequence: CASSLAAASGNYNEQFF.

V and J are TRBV5-6 and TRBJ1-2, with 10 bases lining up with TRBD1. The CDR3 has 16 residues. J lost 4 bases, V lost 5 bases, and 11 bases had no gene match. Germline V lookup: CDR1 SGHDT, CDR2 YYEEEE. The CDR3 DNA sequence: TGTGCCAGCAGTACCCGACAGGGGGCGCTGGGCTATGGCTACACCTTC. This gives the protein CASSTRQGALGYGYTF.

The sample holds one count of this clone. The chain links TRBV6-6 to TRBJ1-1; possible D gene TRBD1, 5 bases. The CDR3 runs 14 residues. Germline V gene data show CDR1 as MNHNY and CDR2 as SVGAGI (reference sequence). The V gene lost 3 bases and the J gene lost 6 bases, with 14 bases spanning the gap. CDR3 residues: CASSYFGQISEAFF. The DNA for the CDR3 is TGTGCCAGCAGTTATTTCGGACAAATCTCTGAAGCTTTCTTT.

In this sample, this clone turned up once. The chain is built from TRBV7-3 and TRBJ1-2; 9 bases align to TRBD1. The V and J ends lost 5 bases and 4 bases, in that order; junction bases with no gene match: 8. CDR3 length: 15 residues. The germline gives CDR1 SGHTA, CDR2 FQGTGA. CDR3 amino acids: CASSLTGGAFYGYTF. The CDR3 nucleotides read TGTGCCAGCAGCCTCACAGGGGGCGCTTTCTATGGCTACACCTTC.

The chain employs TRBV4-3 and TRBJ2-7, with D uncertain. The V end lost 0 bases, the J end lost 4 bases, and 16 bases lay between the germline ends. The CDR3 length is 16 residues. Germline assignment: CDR1 LGHNA and CDR2 YSLEER. CDR3 amino acids: CASSQDQASYGYEQYF. The CDR3 DNA sequence: TGCGCCAGCAGCCAAGATCAAGCCAGTTACGGATACGAGCAGTACTTC.

The genes are TRBV27 and TRBJ2-3; TRBD1 agrees at 9 bases. CDR1 and CDR2 (germline): MNHEY, SMNVEV (reference sequence). V shed 2 bases and J 3 bases; nucleotides not matched to a gene: 3. This CDR3 is 15 amino acids long. Here the CDR3 DNA reads TGTGCCAGCAGTTTAACCGGGACAGGGACAGATACGCAGTATTTT. It encodes CASSLTGTGTDTQYF.

The genes are TRBV6-1 and TRBJ1-5; 7 nucleotides agree with TRBD1. V lost 3 bases to trimming and J lost 9 bases; unmatched junction nucleotides: 5. Per the germline V gene, CDR1 is MNHNS and CDR2 is SASEGT. This CDR3 comprises 13 residues. CDR3 amino acids: CASSETGSWPQHF. The CDR3 DNA follows: TGTGCCAGCAGTGAGACAGGGAGCTGGCCCCAGCATTTT.

The CDR3 here is CASSLMSGFGNQPQHF. Written as DNA, the CDR3 is TGTGCCAGCAGCTTAATGTCAGGGTTTGGCAATCAGCCCCAGCATTTT. The chain employs TRBV5-5 and TRBJ1-5; tentative D call: TRBD1 (5 bases). CDR1 and CDR2 from the germline V gene are SGHKS and YYEKEE (reference sequence). CDR3 length: 16 amino acids. The V end was cut by 2 bases, the J end by 2 bases, with 14 bases between.